One and the same sample provided the 3 T cell receptor beta chains below, sequenced in a study of monozygotic twins with inflammatory bowel disease. TCRdb re-called the 5' RACE reads; one entry per CDR3 protein, DNA not given. This table lists 300,000 to 350,000 distinct CDR3 sequences. The material sequenced was blood. The receptors here all came from a human donor with ulcerative colitis or Crohn's disease, or a healthy co-twin of an affected twin (not recorded which).

This chain uses TRBV6-6 with TRBJ1-1. There are 12 residues in the CDR3. Germline CDR1 MNHNY, CDR2 SVGAGI (reference sequence). The CDR3 protein is CASSPSFAGAFF.

This chain uses TRBV5-1 with TRBJ1-6; the D gene TCRdb calls, TRBD1, cannot be checked with no DNA. This CDR3 comprises 16 residues. Germline assignment: CDR1 SGHRS and CDR2 YFSETQ. Here the CDR3 reads CASTPSGTGESSPLHF.

The genes are TRBV24-1 and TRBJ2-7; without DNA, the TCRdb call of TRBD2 cannot be checked. CDR1 KGHDR and CDR2 SFDVKD come from the germline V gene. This CDR3 contains 17 residues. CDR3 region: CATSDLPGEGTHYEQYF.